This T cell receptor (beta chain) is drawn from a study of T-cell reconstitution after alpha-beta-depleted transplantation in children. The CDR3 extends over 15 amino acids. Germline values: CDR1 DFQATT, CDR2 SNEGSKA (reference sequence). V was clipped by 6 bases and J by 1 base, with 16 bases between them. This clonotype was recorded at least ten times. The antigen is undetermined. Researchers prepared the TCRbeta library using unique molecular identifiers, the study reports. TCRdb fed the PCR reads into MiXCR, producing one record per CDR3 protein. Of over 150,000 distinct CDR3 sequences listed, approximately 7% were seen once; the top ten hold about 5.9%. Study-level points and caveats: Elevated TCRbeta diversity at day 60 was traced, in some patients, to surviving recipient T cells and thymic progenitors. One year post-transplant, T-cell counts and diversity were largely derived from T cells produced anew. By about two months after transplant, alpha-beta T cells reportedly arose from several hundred graft clones that had expanded.

The material was PBMCs, obtained before TCRalphabeta/CD19-depleted stem cell transplant. This clonotype originated in a boy aged 2-9 years with acute lymphoblastic leukemia, due to receive a stem cell transplant. V is TRBV20-1 and J is TRBJ2-1, with D maybe TRBD2 (6 bases). CDR3 loop: CSAATGSQSYNEQFF. CDR3 DNA: TGCAGTGCGGCTACCGGGAGTCAATCCTACAATGAGCAGTTCTTC.